The 5 T cell receptor beta chains given below trace back to one sample, sequenced in a study of cytomegalovirus exposure and HLA in healthy donors. Use of 60 Vbeta and 13 Jbeta primers characterized the PCR. Some clones are missing from TCRdb's copy, which holds only in-frame ones; the method was immunoSEQ multiplex PCR. The repertoire holds around 150,000 clones, with about 88% as singletons. The sample consisted of PBMCs. These receptors were collected from a man between 18 and 29 years old in good health and CMV-seropositive.

In regard to this clone: Germline and junction disagree at one end, which may indicate a read error. The chain combines TRBV6-5 with TRBJ1-1; no clear D gene. Germline V gene sequence: CDR1 MNHEY, CDR2 SVGAGI. The length of the CDR3 is 13 residues. CDR3 bases: TGTGCCGGCAGTTGGAAGGGAGACACTGAAGCTTTCTTT. Its translation is CAGSWKGDTEAFF.

Only one count was recorded for this clone. The junction shows a germline mismatch at one end, possibly a read error. This chain connects TRBV7-7 to TRBJ2-5; maybe TRBD2 (6 bases). CDR3 length: 16 residues. Germline-derived CDR1 and CDR2 are SSHAT and FNYEAQ (reference sequence). DNA for the CDR3: TGTGCTAGCAGCCCAACTCGGACTACCTCTAAGGAGACCCAGTACTTC. Translated: CASSPTRTTSKETQYF.

The V and J genes are TRBV7-2 and TRBJ2-1; 9 positions match TRBD1. Trimming removed 7 bases from V and 4 bases from J; junction bases left unmatched: 8. The CDR3 runs to 15 residues. The V gene's germline CDR1 is SGHTA and CDR2 FQGNSA. The CDR3 protein is CASMQDRGVYNEQFF. CDR3 coding DNA: TGTGCCAGCATGCAAGACAGGGGGGTTTACAATGAGCAGTTCTTC.

The chain uses TRBV5-6 and TRBJ1-2; D may be TRBD1 (5 bases). This CDR3 spans 17 amino acids. V shed 4 bases and J shed 5 bases, with 24 bases lying between them. Germline assignment: CDR1 SGHDT and CDR2 YYEEEE. CDR3 protein: CASSGGAGHRLEYGYTF. The CDR3, as DNA: TGTGCCAGCAGCGGCGGGGCAGGGCATCGTCTAGAATATGGCTACACCTTC.

This clone was counted once. The chain has TRBV5-4 and TRBJ2-5, with D perhaps matching TRBD2 (5 bases). The germline CDR1 and CDR2 sequences are SGHNT and YYREEE (reference sequence). The CDR3 is 14 residues long. The germline V and J ends were trimmed by 2 bases and 2 bases, with 10 bases remaining between them. The CDR3 bases are TGTGCCAGCAGCTTAGGAGCGGCACAAGAGACCCAGTACTTC. Translated, it gives CASSLGAAQETQYF.